This is a list of T cell receptor beta chains from one sample in a study of OX40 agonist ivuxolimab in advanced cancers. Repertoires were generated with immunoSEQ multiplex PCR, while TCRdb's copy carries only in-frame clones and drops some. The data show approximately 15,000 clones, roughly four fifths seen once. The specimen was CD4+ or CD8+ T cells sorted from blood, collected in a trial of the OX40 agonist ivuxolimab. These receptors were obtained from an adult with an advanced solid tumor such as melanoma, head and neck, liver or kidney cancer. Both conserved end residues are part of each CDR3. A D gene is named only where the DNA matches it firmly. The size of a clone is reported for some rows only, either as once, few or many, or as a class for expanded clones.

CATSRDELGEQFF	TGTGCCACCAGCAGAGATGAGCTCGGTGAGCAGTTCTTC	NA	TRBV15	TRBJ2-1	once
CASSTLGVPYEQYF	TGTGCCAGCAGCACCCTAGGAGTTCCCTACGAGCAGTACTTC	NA	TRBV5-4	TRBJ2-7	NA
CASSSTGSLGNEQYF	TGTGCCAGCAGCTCGACAGGGTCCCTGGGGAACGAGCAGTACTTC	TRBD1	TRBV7-6	TRBJ2-7	NA
CASTLVSHNEQFF	TGTGCCAGCACCCTGGTGAGCCACAATGAGCAGTTCTTC	NA	TRBV7-2	TRBJ2-1	NA
CASSSDLWGNEKLFF	TGTGCCAGCAGTTCCGACCTGTGGGGTAATGAAAAACTGTTTTTT	NA	TRBV6-5	TRBJ1-4	NA
CASSQLEVQETQYF	TGTGCCAGCAGCCAATTGGAGGTACAAGAGACCCAGTACTTC	NA	TRBV16	TRBJ2-5	once
CASTWTSRETQYF	TGTGCCAGCACCTGGACTTCGAGAGAGACCCAGTACTTC	NA	TRBV6-6	TRBJ2-5	NA
CASSLDSNTEAFF	TGTGCCAGCAGCTTAGATTCGAACACTGAAGCTTTCTTT	NA	TRBV7-2	TRBJ1-1	NA
CASSVAWTAETQYF	TGTGCCAGCAGCGTAGCCTGGACAGCAGAGACCCAGTACTTC	NA	TRBV9	TRBJ2-5	NA
CASSRSTSGDYNEQFF	TGCGCCAGCAGCCGATCGACTAGCGGAGATTACAATGAGCAGTTCTTC	TRBD2	TRBV4-3	TRBJ2-1	NA
CASSLRPNTGELFF	TGTGCCAGCAGCCTTCGGCCGAACACCGGGGAGCTGTTTTTT	NA	TRBV9	TRBJ2-2	NA
CASSQAGTSGYNEQFF	TGCGCCAGCAGCCAAGCCGGGACTAGCGGCTACAATGAGCAGTTCTTC	TRBD2	TRBV4-1	TRBJ2-1	NA
CASSTGTSDFNEQFF	TGTGCCAGCAGTACCGGGACTAGCGACTTCAATGAGCAGTTCTTC	TRBD2	TRBV6-5	TRBJ2-1	NA
CASSPRTGGNTIYF	TGCGCCAGCAGCCCTCGGACAGGCGGAAACACCATATATTTT	TRBD1	TRBV4-1	TRBJ1-3	once
CASSGTSGSYEQYF	TGTGCCAGCAGTGGGACTAGCGGGAGTTACGAGCAGTACTTC	TRBD2	TRBV4-2	TRBJ2-7	once
CAWELIAGEDEQFF	TGTGCCTGGGAGCTCATAGCGGGAGAGGATGAGCAGTTCTTC	TRBD2	TRBV30	TRBJ2-1	few
CASEGVEQFF	TGTGCCAGCGAGGGGGTTGAGCAGTTCTTC	NA	TRBV2	TRBJ2-1	NA
CASSIAGRYEQYF	TGTGCCAGTAGTATAGCAGGCAGATACGAGCAGTACTTC	NA	TRBV19	TRBJ2-7	NA